The entry below describes one TCR beta chain. These data come from a study of control samples from healthy donors and cancer patients. Germline V gene data show CDR1 as SGDLS and CDR2 as YYNGEE. With 3 bases clipped from V and 0 bases from J, the junction kept 9 bases outside the gene matches. This CDR3 comprises 16 residues. Here immunoSEQ multiplex PCR was the method, and the copy in TCRdb shows in-frame clones only, minus some. The sample yields about 160,000 clones, roughly 94% seen once. Sequenced: PBMCs. The TCR originated in a man aged 55 to 69 with colorectal cancer. J is TRBJ2-7 and V is TRBV9, with TRBD2 matching over 7 bases. Here the CDR3 reads CASSGRHGGSSYEQYF. DNA of the CDR3: TGTGCCAGCAGCGGCAGGCACGGGGGGAGCTCCTACGAGCAGTACTTC.